This T cell receptor beta chain was profiled in a study of PD-1 blockade in classical Hodgkin lymphoma (dated by TCRdb to about 2020). At the level of the whole study: Nivolumab dosing was 3 mg/kg intravenously every 2 weeks, continuing until either disease progression or unacceptable toxicity. The study used CyTOF and TCR beta sequencing to define a peripheral blood immune signature of response to PD-1 blockade in classical Hodgkin lymphoma.

The Qiagen DNeasy kit was used to extract genomic DNA both from unsorted PBMCs and from the negatively selected CD4+ and CD8+ fractions. Using primers that anneal to V and J segments, immunoSEQ multiplex PCR amplified the TCR beta CDR3 regions. A synthetic immune receptor repertoire was used to minimize amplification bias, and remaining bias was computationally removed after sequencing. Under the source paper's analysis protocol: Repertoire diversity was quantified as the Shannon entropy index using custom Python scripts. Unsorted, CD4+ and CD8+ repertoires were examined separately, except in combined analyses, for which CD4+ and CD8+ sequences were merged in silico. Clonal expansion was defined as a frequency increase of at least 2-fold after treatment compared with C1D1, and clones undetected at baseline were assigned a pseudocount of 0.5. Clones with 0 or 1 copy at C1D1 were defined as singleton clones, while clones with 2 or more copies were defined as non-singleton clones. By matching protein sequences in sorted samples from the same patient, clones expanded in unsorted samples were annotated as CD4+, CD8+ or unknown. Diversity changes from C1D1 to C4D1 were tested in paired samples using Wilcoxon tests. TCRdb obtained this table from immuneACCESS and retained in-frame rearrangements with V and J assigned. These tables miss some clones; where compared with another copy, unresolved V genes account for less than half of the shortfall, and the remainder is unexplained. The V and J calls and clone size come from that table; D and trimming were worked out from the DNA. In all, the sample holds 55,000 to 60,000 clones, and less than 95% of those were seen once. The ten most abundant clones make up about 9.4% of the sample.

As concerns this clone: The specificity of this receptor is unknown. Base qualities are not recorded, but no much larger clone differs from it by a single base.

This sample's time point label indicates: cycle 2 day 1 (C2D1) of nivolumab. Relapse after autologous stem cell transplantation had occurred in all trial patients, and cohorts A, B and C were distinguished by prior brentuximab vedotin exposure. A total of more than 55 patients with relapsed/refractory classical Hodgkin lymphoma made up the trial cohort, and each patient's best overall response was complete response, partial response or progressive disease. In the multi-cohort phase II CheckMate 205 trial, trial patients received single-agent nivolumab. An independent review committee assessed best overall response by applying the 2007 International Working Group response criteria. Trial PBMCs were collected immediately before nivolumab initiation (C1D1) and during therapy at cycle 2 day 1 and cycle 4 day 1. Peripheral blood was collected in 8 mL Vacutainer Cell Preparation Tubes, from which PBMCs were isolated by centrifugation and then cryopreserved.

CDR1 and CDR2 (MNHEY, SMNVEV) derive from the germline V gene (reference sequence). Its CDR3 holds 15 amino acids, cysteine through phenylalanine. Only the CDR3 region is kept as DNA, spanning 45 bases read in frame from base 1. V is shortened by 0 bases, J by 4 bases, and the region joining them spans 10 bases. Broad study findings and their caveats: Baseline TCR diversity was reported as lower in newly diagnosed patients than in healthy donors, and lower still in relapsed/refractory patients. The study covered only a single clinical trial cohort, and the causes of the repertoire differences, possibly disease activity or prior therapy, were still not defined. Trial patients with a complete response had baseline diversity similar to that of newly diagnosed patients, while partial responders and progressors had significantly lower diversity. CD4+ but not CD8+ TCR diversity rose significantly by C4D1 (p=0.0027 vs p=0.16), most apparent in complete responders (p=0.02). Lower diversity was seen in patients whose nivolumab began less than 1 year after ASCT, and these patients were left out of later analyses so that immune reconstitution would not confound the results.

The V and J segments used are TRBV27 and TRBJ1-5; D gene: possibly TRBD1, on 6 matching bases. The receptor comes from a human donor with classical Hodgkin lymphoma. Here the sequenced sample was peripheral blood mononuclear cells (PBMCs), taken before the second cycle of nivolumab. The CDR3 in this case is CASSLSWDTNQPQHF. The DNA sequence reads TGTGCCAGCAGTTTATCGTGGGACACTAATCAGCCCCAGCATTTT.